This note documents a single T cell receptor beta chain sequence. Its specific antigen is unknown. It has no much larger one-base neighbor in the sample; base qualities were not kept. Patients with autoimmune disease history or receiving systemic immunosuppression were excluded from the trial. In every dose cohort, peripheral blood was drawn for TCR sequencing at baseline, cycle 4 day 1, and cycle 7 day 1. The samples were taken from a phase I, first-in-human, multicenter, open-label dose-escalation trial of ivuxolimab. Adults with locally advanced or metastatic head and neck squamous cell, hepatocellular, melanoma or renal cell carcinoma were enrolled in the trial. Before TCR sequencing, CD4+ T cells and CD8+ T cells from peripheral blood were sorted into separate populations. This record comes from a study of OX40 agonist ivuxolimab in advanced cancers. Looking at the study overall: Ivuxolimab was a fully human IgG2 agonistic monoclonal antibody targeting the costimulatory receptor OX40 (CD134). Intravenous ivuxolimab was administered to patients every 2 weeks at six dose levels: 0.01, 0.1, 0.3, 1.5, 3 and 10 mg/kg. Of the roughly 52 dose-escalation patients, hepatocellular carcinoma was present in roughly 19, melanoma in roughly 15, renal cell carcinoma in 9 and head and neck cancer in 9. In the dose-escalation cohort, approximately 82% of patients were male, and the mean age was around 60 years, with a range of about 23 to 85. Patients were allowed to have had prior anti-PD-1, anti-PD-L1 or anti-CTLA-4 therapy, and approximately 40% of the dose-escalation patients had previously received checkpoint inhibitors. Partial responses occurred in three dose-escalation patients: two with cutaneous melanoma and one with hepatocellular carcinoma. The point of sequencing TCRbeta in the periphery was to test whether ivuxolimab changed TCR sequence diversity and drove clonal T-cell expansion. The monotherapy dose-escalation portion (N of about 49 patients) of the phase I ivuxolimab trial is reported in the paper. Study-level results and caveats: After ivuxolimab, CD8+ T cells had more expanded clones than CD4+ T cells on average. At doses from 0.1 to 3.0 mg/kg, clonal expansion was seen in both CD4+ and CD8+ blood T cells between baseline and week 6. In partial responders in the 0.1-3.0 mg/kg groups, normalized peripheral clonal expansion was found to be among the lowest, especially among CD8+ T cells. The antigen specificity of the peripheral T cells that underwent clonal expansion was not determined. Low levels of normalized T-cell clonal expansion were also seen in some patients who did not respond.

Genomic DNA was extracted from sorted cells for sequencing of the TCRbeta CDR3 region. The immunoSEQ Assay was used for sequencing of TCRbeta CDR3 regions. In its TCRdb copy, this immuneACCESS table keeps in-frame sequences only and misses some clones. Where compared with another copy, unresolved V genes explain less than half of these, and the others have no known cause. This sample comprises around 56,000 clones, roughly 86% of them detected only once. In total, the top ten clones hold over 8.5% of the sample. The clonotype comes from an adult with an advanced solid tumor such as melanoma, head and neck, liver or kidney cancer. Sequences were derived from CD4+ or CD8+ T cells sorted from blood, sampled in a trial of the OX40 agonist ivuxolimab.

CDR3 region: CASSAPGTEAFMNTEAFF. The bases are TGTGCCAGCAGCGCCCCCGGGACAGAGGCTTTTATGAACACTGAAGCTTTCTTT. The receptor chain draws on TRBV5-4 and TRBJ1-1, and 7 bases in between align with TRBD1. CDR1 and CDR2 were assigned from the germline V gene (reference sequence) as SGHNT and YYREEE. Spanning cysteine to phenylalanine, the CDR3 consists of 18 amino acids. The retained sequence is limited to the CDR3, 54 bases, with the frame set at the first base. The V end gives up 4 bases and the J end 0 bases, leaving 15 bases in the junction not matched to a gene.